Included here is one T cell receptor beta chain sequence, with context. Its antigen has not been determined. No per-base quality is available; no much larger clone lies one base away. Library method: the immunoSEQ multiplex PCR assay. For the multiplex PCR, a mixture combining 60 forward primers for TCR Vbeta segments and 13 reverse primers for TCR Jbeta segments was used. A multiplex PCR assay on genomic DNA amplified the CDR3 region of rearranged TCR beta genes. The amplified TCR beta libraries were sequenced on the Illumina HiSeq System as 87-base-pair reads. The authors' analysis ran thus. A later analysis tallied around 87 million unique TCR beta chains across the roughly 610 repertoires, and approximately 9.9 million of those chains were shared by two or more donors. To remove PCR and sequencing errors, raw reads were error-corrected and collapsed into unique sequences using a nearest-neighbor algorithm that merged closely related sequences. Alignment of CDR3 sequences to IMGT reference sequences was used to assign V, D and J gene segments. For a sequence to be retained, a match of at least six nucleotides was required to both a V gene segment and a J gene segment. A rearrangement counted as productive if the CDR3 had no stop codons and remained in frame with V and J, and every other rearrangement counted as non-productive. CDR3 was defined according to IMGT convention as the region running from the second conserved V-encoded cysteine to the conserved J-encoded phenylalanine. Sequences without an unambiguous match to a single V gene segment were excluded from the earlier analysis of 500 to 700 of the donors. An earlier analysis of 587 of the donors called V segments functional above 56.7% productive rearrangements and segregating when the between-donor standard deviation exceeded 5%. A statistical classification framework was developed to diagnose cytomegalovirus status using the catalog of TCR beta chain sequences. V and J gene assignment, in a later analysis, came from comparing TCR nucleotide sequences with IMGT/GENE-DB human TR gene sequences. A later analysis assigned CDR3 sequences and most-parsimonious VDJ recombination scenarios with the TCRdist pipeline. In a later analysis, every TCR beta chain was defined by the combination of its CDR3 amino acid sequence and its V-gene family, and reads without a unique V-gene family were dropped. To address suspected cross-contamination and a sequencing artifact, a later analysis removed around 590 highly shared, low-generation-probability nucleotide sequences. In a later analysis, a clonal expansion index for each public chain was calculated from normalized within-repertoire ranks of inferred template counts. In a later analysis, generation probabilities were computed with a VDJ recombination model fitted to out-of-frame rearrangements, and the resulting probabilities were checked against IGoR. A later analysis scored TCR-TCR, TCR-HLA and TCR-CMV co-occurrence with hypergeometric tests, applying a repertoire-size bias correction to TCR pairs. In a later analysis, false discovery rates were estimated by permuting HLA or CMV assignments 20 times. A later analysis grouped co-occurring TCRs with DBSCAN, adding TCRdist sequence similarity when clustering within HLA-allele-positive subsets. Co-occurrence clustering excluded repertoires with fewer than 30,000 or more than 120,000 public chains, plus five with anomalous nucleotide sharing. TCRdb's version of the immuneACCESS table is confined to in-frame rearrangements and falls short of the full clone set. An unresolved V gene accounts for under half of the shortfall where checked; the remainder is of unknown origin. V, J and clone size reflect that table, while D and trimming were determined from the DNA. The table for this sample lists roughly 120,000 clones; 15% of them were counted only once. The ten biggest clones cover 1.9% of the sample.

The cohort consisted of hundreds of healthy bone marrow donors. At the time of sampling, every cohort member was nominally healthy, though immune exposures that went unrecorded were likely present. The donor was CMV seronegative and was included in the group of about 350 seronegative cohort members. Every donor gave a peripheral blood sample, and the peripheral blood mononuclear cells from that sample were used for TCR beta sequencing. The Qiagen DNeasy Blood Extraction Kit was used to extract genomic DNA from the blood cell samples. V and J are truncated by 8 bases and 5 bases respectively, leaving an intervening sequence of 12 bases. The CDR3 spans 12 residues, from the cysteine through the phenylalanine. Only the CDR3 part of the read is kept: 36 bases, read in frame from the first base. For CDR1 and CDR2, the germline V gene lists SNHLY and FYNNEI. The sample is drawn from a study of cytomegalovirus exposure and HLA in healthy donors (dated by TCRdb to about 2017). Study-level background: An earlier analysis of some 600 of the donors reported approximately 300 Gb of sequence data and 95 million to 120 million unique TCR beta sequences obtained from around 170 million T cells. Alongside the repertoire data, information on donor age, sex, ethnicity and CMV serostatus was compiled. In a later genetic analysis, genome-wide SNP genotypes for about 55% of the roughly 700 donors were used, and that subset was treated as a discovery cohort. Typing coverage differed by locus: A, B, C, DRB1 and DQB1 were typed in roughly 620-640 donors, DQA1 in about 560, DPA1 in 600 to 610, and DPB1 in 450 to 480. Besides the first cohort of 666 subjects, a separate validation cohort made up of 120 different subjects was used. Roughly 300 gigabases of sequencing data and approximately 91 million unique TCR sequences made up an early release that covered approximately 700 HLA-typed donors. In an earlier analysis of several hundred of the donors, high-throughput TCR beta sequencing was used to judge whether each TCR beta V gene segment behaved as functional or pseudogenic. Using immunosequencing, the study profiled T cell repertoires from about 620 subjects and related those repertoires to cytomegalovirus serostatus. On average, 235,054 unique TCR beta nucleotide sequences were sequenced per donor among about 400 genotyped donors of the cohort, with 15% to 20% of those sequences being non-productive. The study aimed to test whether cataloging public T cell receptors could reveal signatures of past pathogen exposure. High-throughput TCR immunosequencing, statistical association of individual TCRs with disease status, and machine learning were combined to predict cytomegalovirus infection status. Every discovery cohort repertoire had been produced on one sequencing platform. In the later analysis, no new phenotypic data were used to find candidate immune exposures; instead, reliance was placed on TCR beta sequences and their occurrence across donors. To study patterns of TCR occurrence, a later analysis re-analyzed previously published TCR beta repertoires from 650 to 750 donors and added high-resolution HLA genotyping. Class I and class II HLA loci were covered by the typing at four-digit resolution. A few DR-DQ haplotypes were treated as single units for association and clustering because of strong linkage in the cohort. The genetic ancestry cluster associated with self-reported Caucasian donors included 70% to 85% of the 350 to 500 genotyped donors. Findings and caveats that apply to the study as a whole: Correlated functional status among segregating V segments might reflect linkage disequilibrium, but an unknown experimental factor could not be ruled out. A later genetic analysis associated a missense DCLRE1C variant with V-gene and J-gene trimming of TCR beta chains, and an independent cohort replicated the association. It was suggested by the authors that the approach could potentially be generalized to other disease states and immunological phenotypes. Because counts were too low, roughly 17 rarely observed V segments, including chromosome 9 orphons, were left out of the earlier analysis of about 620 of the donors. In vitro tests confirmed that three of the cytomegalovirus-associated TCR beta chains recognize cytomegalovirus antigens. In a later analysis, 16,951 TCR beta sequences were associated with specific HLA alleles at a false discovery rate of 0.05. Compared with the 666-donor mean, donors in an Asian-associated ancestry cluster had fewer N-insertions in productive TCRs, according to a later genetic analysis. A later analysis found that HLA-associated TCR beta chains were more clonally expanded and had lower generation probabilities than equally common non-associated chains. Several of the top co-occurrence clusters appeared to be linked to parvovirus B19, influenza, CMV and Epstein-Barr virus, according to a later analysis. While some public TCRs were present in many individuals, most TCR sequences turned up only very rarely across donors. A later analysis found that TCR association rates varied across HLA loci, with DRB1 alleles showing the most associated TCRs and HLA-C alleles the fewest. A cluster of highly shared sequence variants was judged likely to be a technical artifact of the sequencing pipeline. In an earlier analysis of approximately 590 of the donors, most TCR beta V segments appeared in productive rearrangements about 87% or about 30% of the time, broadly matching IMGT annotations. The presence/absence analyses assumed that sequencing depth was roughly uniform across donors, and that assumption may not be true. CMV serostatus was the only immune exposure information available for the cohort. The study listed 170 or so TCR beta chains as associated with cytomegalovirus. According to a later analysis, most CMV-associated TCR beta chains appeared to be HLA-restricted, and the HLA associations seemed to be driven largely by CMV exposure. This cohort had only TCR beta chains sequenced, and the lack of alpha or paired-chain data limited which features could be detected. Because HLA typing was missing for some donors at each locus, association tests included only the typed subset. A further reported finding was that TCR beta sequences accurately predicted the HLA-A and HLA-B alleles for most subjects in the first cohort. In both the original and validation cohorts, the classifier was reported to diagnose cytomegalovirus status with high specificity and sensitivity. When HLA alleles, especially DR and DQ, strongly co-occurred, TCR associations were difficult to assign to individual alleles. Because the 87-base-pair reads could not distinguish some IMGT-functional V segments, including TRBV6-2 and TRBV6-3, those segments were excluded.

This sequence was found in a woman aged 18-29 years in good health and CMV-seronegative. The rearranged chain carries TRBV2 and TRBJ2-5, and possibly TRBD2, on 6 matching bases. The sequenced material came from PBMCs. In nucleotide form, the sequence is TGTGCCAGCTTAGGAGGGCGCGAGACCCAGTACTTC. It is translated as CASLGGRETQYF.